This T cell receptor (beta chain) is from a study of T cells in Graves' hyperthyroidism and ophthalmopathy. Whole-study results and caveats: Ophthalmopathy was model-predicted a median about six months pre-onset.

TCR beta CDR3 region amplification was performed from RNA transcripts. HTBI primers drove first-round RT-PCR of the TCR CDR3. TCRdb re-analysed the multiplex PCR reads in MiXCR, keeping a single row per CDR3 protein. Of hundreds of thousands of distinct CDR3 sequences listed, roughly 46% are singletons. Germline CDR1 MNHEY, CDR2 SVGAGI. V gave up 2 bases and J gave up 4 bases, with 8 bases separating them. The CDR3 extends over 13 amino acids. This clonotype was detected a few times. The antigen is unknown. This chain connects TRBV6-5 to TRBJ2-5; D is undetermined. The origin of this receptor is an adult man with Graves' disease, either hyperthyroidism or ophthalmopathy (not recorded which). The sequenced sample was peripheral blood or thyroid tissue (not recorded which). The CDR3 is CASSYQAGETQYF. DNA for the CDR3: TGTGCCAGCAGTTACCAGGCCGGAGAGACCCAGTACTTC.